Following are 32 T cell receptor beta chains from one sample sequenced in a study of CD8 T cells in ankylosing spondylitis. Study-level points and caveats: A motif of 8 or 9 highly homologous TCR beta variants was seen as apparently characteristic of ankylosing spondylitis blood.

No antigen has been assigned to these receptors. MiXCR, applied by TCRdb to the 5' RACE reads, yields one record per CDR3 protein. The sample shows 400,000 or so distinct CDR3 sequences, roughly a quarter of them seen only once. Sequencing was done on a sample of blood, either unsorted or a sorted T cell fraction (not recorded which). These receptors all stem from a male donor with ankylosing spondylitis.

This clonotype was counted a few times. The genes are TRBV18 and TRBJ1-1; 7 nucleotides align to TRBD1. Germline values: CDR1 KGHSH, CDR2 LQKENI. Unmatched junction bases numbered 7, after V lost 3 bases and J lost 3 bases. The CDR3 length is 15 residues. The CDR3 nucleotides read TGTGCCAGCTCACCGACACAGGGGAAGGACACTGAAGCTTTCTTT. It specifies CASSPTQGKDTEAFF.

The chain couples TRBV3-1 to TRBJ2-3, with D possibly being TRBD2 (7 bases). Trimming left V 8 bases short and J 6 bases short, with 18 bases between. Germline V CDR1 and CDR2: LGHDT, YNNKEL (reference sequence). The CDR3 contains 14 residues. CDR3 residues: CASRGAEGTDTQYF. CDR3 bases: TGTGCCAGCCGGGGGGCGGAAGGGACGGATACGCAGTATTTT.

This clonotype appeared many times. The J gene is TRBJ2-7, the V gene TRBV20-1, with TRBD2 identical over 8 bases. The CDR3 contains 13 residues. CDR1 and CDR2 (germline): DFQATT, SNEGSKA (reference sequence). Trimming removed 4 bases from V and 5 bases from J; junction bases left unmatched: 7. The CDR3 bases are TGCAGTGCTACCGGGGGGGGGGTGGACGAGCAGTACGTC. This encodes CSATGGGVDEQYV.

The V call is TRBV3-1, the J call TRBJ2-1; D is ambiguous. Germline V gives CDR1 LGHDT, CDR2 YNNKEL (reference sequence). Trimming removed 3 bases at V and 1 base at J, with 7 bases between. This CDR3 has 14 amino acids. The CDR3 loop is CASSHIPSYNEQFF. The CDR3 bases are TGTGCCAGCAGCCACATACCTTCCTACAATGAGCAGTTCTTC.

The chain joins TRBV7-2 to TRBJ1-1; D possibly corresponds to TRBD1 (6 bases). Trimming cost V 7 bases and J 4 bases, with 13 bases left between them. Germline CDR1 and CDR2: SGHTA and FQGNSA. CDR3 length equals 13 residues. The CDR3: CASTPRGATEAFF. In DNA form, the CDR3 reads TGTGCCAGCACCCCCCGGGGGGCCACTGAAGCTTTCTTT.

This clonotype turned up a few times. The gene calls are TRBV20-1 and TRBJ1-1; no firm D call. The CDR3 loop spans 16 amino acids. Trimming cost V 0 bases and J 6 bases, with 20 bases left between them. CDR1 and CDR2 (germline): DFQATT, SNEGSKA (reference sequence). The CDR3 DNA reads as TGCAGTGCTAGAGATTGGGGAAGTCTAAAGGGCGCTGAAGCTTTCTTT. It yields the protein CSARDWGSLKGAEAFF.

The chain combines TRBV5-1 with TRBJ2-3, with TRBD1 matching 10 bases. J lost 4 bases, V lost 4 bases, and 3 bases had no gene match. Germline CDR1 SGHRS, CDR2 YFSETQ. The CDR3 has 14 amino acids. CDR3: CASSEDRGADTQYF. The DNA of the CDR3 is TGCGCCAGCAGCGAGGACAGGGGGGCAGATACGCAGTATTTT.

This clonotype was found a few times. The chain couples TRBV5-6 to TRBJ2-2; 7 nucleotides agree with TRBD1. The CDR3 is made up of 17 amino acids. Germline CDR1 and CDR2: SGHDT and YYEEEE. V was pared by 3 bases and J by 2 bases, with 10 bases of the junction left unmatched. Here the CDR3 reads CASSYLSGTDNTGELFF. Written as DNA, the CDR3 is TGTGCCAGCAGCTATCTCTCAGGGACAGATAACACCGGGGAGCTGTTTTTT. The whole variable domain, filled in from reference TRBV5-6 and TRBJ2-2, reads DAGVTQSPTHLIKTRGQQVTLRCSPKSGHDTVSWYQQALGQGPQFIFQYYEEEERQRGNFPDRFSGHQFPNYSSELNVNALLLGDSALYLCASSYLSGTDNTGELFFGEGSRLTVL.

The chain uses TRBV20-1 and TRBJ2-2; 9 nucleotides agree with TRBD1. The CDR3 runs to 20 residues. V trimming: 5 bases; J trimming: 3 bases; junction bases outside the gene matches: 22. Germline V lookup: CDR1 DFQATT, CDR2 SNEGSKA (reference sequence). The CDR3 is CSARPGTGLASGSHTGELFF. The CDR3 DNA reads TGCAGTGCTCGTCCCGGGACAGGGTTAGCCAGCGGGTCTCACACCGGGGAGCTGTTTTTT.

The rearrangement uses TRBV5-1 and TRBJ1-1; D may be TRBD1 (6 bases). CDR3 length: 13 amino acids. The germline gives CDR1 SGHRS, CDR2 YFSETQ. V was pared by 2 bases and J by 6 bases, with 11 bases between. In DNA, the CDR3 is TGCGCCAGCAGCTTCGGGGAGGGGGCTGAAGCTTTCTTT. Amino acid sequence: CASSFGEGAEAFF.

This clonotype was counted many times. CDR3 residues: CASSQTNAGNTIYF. Written as DNA, the CDR3 is TGCGCCAGCAGCCAAACGAACGCTGGAAACACCATATATTTT. The rearrangement joins TRBV5-1 to TRBJ1-3; D is unresolved. Trimming stripped 4 bases from V and 2 bases from J, with 10 bases between. The germline V gene encodes CDR1 SGHRS and CDR2 YFSETQ. CDR3 size: 14 residues.

This chain links TRBV29-1 with TRBJ2-2, with 9 bases matching TRBD1. The length of the CDR3 is 14 residues. V lost 6 bases and J lost 0; bases outside the gene matches: 2. Germline V gene data show CDR1 as SQVTM and CDR2 as ANQGSEA. In DNA form, the CDR3 reads TGCAGCGTCGGACAGGGGACGAACACCGGGGAGCTGTTTTTT. It translates to CSVGQGTNTGELFF.

The chain links TRBV7-2 to TRBJ2-7; D assignment may be TRBD1 or TRBD2 (5 bases each). Germline assignment: CDR1 SGHTA and CDR2 FQGNSA. This CDR3 is built from 13 residues. The V end was cut by 10 bases, the J end by 9 bases, with 22 bases between. The CDR3 coding sequence is TGTGCCACGGAAACAAAGGGACCGGGACGGCAGTACTTC. This translates into CATETKGPGRQYF.

This clonotype has ten or more counts. The chain links TRBV10-3 to TRBJ2-5, with TRBD1 matching 11 bases. Germline trimming cut 0 bases from V and 5 bases from J; bases unmatched to any gene: 5. The CDR3 consists of 16 residues. In germline, CDR1 is ENHRY, CDR2 SYGVKD. The CDR3 region has the DNA TGTGCCATCAGTGAGTCGAGGACAGGGGGCGTCGAGACCCAGTACTTC. This codes for CAISESRTGGVETQYF.

This clonotype showed up just a few times. The chain joins TRBV4-2 to TRBJ1-6; possible D gene TRBD1, 6 bases. The germline V gene encodes CDR1 LGHNA and CDR2 YNFKEQ. Trimming shortened V by 3 bases and J by 6 bases, and 15 bases separated the two germline ends. The CDR3 totals 16 residues. CDR3 residues: CASSHSHRDSNSPLHF. The CDR3 DNA sequence: TGTGCCAGCAGCCATTCCCACAGGGATAGTAATTCACCCCTCCACTTT.

This clonotype was detected only a few times. The chain recombines TRBV5-1 with TRBJ1-1, with a possible D match to TRBD1 (6 bases). Germline CDR1 SGHRS, CDR2 YFSETQ. The CDR3 is made up of 14 amino acids. V shed 0 bases and J shed 3 bases, with 9 bases lying between them. The CDR3 is CASSLAGEDTEAFF. The CDR3 region has the DNA TGCGCCAGCAGCTTGGCAGGGGAGGACACTGAAGCTTTCTTT. Variable domain in full (rest from reference TRBV5-1 and TRBJ1-1): KAGVTQTPRYLIKTRGQQVTLSCSPISGHRSVSWYQQTPGQGLQFLFEYFSETQRNKGNFPGRFSGRQFSNSRSEMNVSTLELGDSALYLCASSLAGEDTEAFFGQGTRLTVV.

J is TRBJ1-1 and V is TRBV7-9; D is unresolved. Trimming left V 5 bases short and J 7 bases short, with 11 bases between. In germline, CDR1 is SEHNR, CDR2 FQNEAQ (reference sequence). This CDR3 is 12 amino acids long. The CDR3 reads CASSPESNEAFF. In DNA, the CDR3 is TGTGCCAGCAGCCCCGAGTCCAATGAAGCTTTCTTT.

The chain uses TRBV12-5 and TRBJ1-1; D is uncertain. CDR1 and CDR2 (germline): LGHNT, FRNRAP. Trimming took off 1 base at V and 6 bases at J, with 12 bases between the two ends. CDR3 size: 14 residues. The CDR3 protein is CASGLGAREAEAFF. CDR3 in DNA: TGTGCTAGTGGTTTGGGGGCTAGGGAGGCTGAAGCTTTCTTT. Filled out from reference TRBV12-5 and TRBJ1-1, the complete variable domain reads DARVTQTPRHKVTEMGQEVTMRCQPILGHNTVFWYRQTMMQGLELLAYFRNRAPLDDSGMPKDRFSAEMPDATLATLKIQPSEPRDSAVYFCASGLGAREAEAFFGQGTRLTVV.

This clonotype occurred a few times. The chain uses TRBV4-2 and TRBJ2-1; the D is unclear. CDR1 and CDR2 (germline): LGHNA, YNFKEQ. The CDR3 totals 16 residues. V lost 1 base and J 0 bases, leaving 10 bases between the germline ends. CDR3 DNA sequence: TGTGCCAGCAGCCAAGGAGAGGCGAGCTCCTACAATGAGCAGTTCTTC. It is translated as CASSQGEASSYNEQFF.

This clonotype turned up a few times. V is TRBV29-1 and J is TRBJ1-2; D not resolved. This CDR3 region has 9 residues. The V gene's germline CDR1 is SQVTM and CDR2 ANQGSEA. Trimming cost V 3 bases and J 13 bases, with 9 bases left between them. The CDR3 DNA reads TGCAGCGTTGAGAGCGGTACCACCTTC. Protein product: CSVESGTTF.

This clonotype was found a few times. The chain uses TRBV20-1 and TRBJ1-1; no clear D. Looked up from germline, CDR1 is DFQATT and CDR2 is SNEGSKA (reference sequence). Trimming removed 4 bases at V and 1 base at J, with 10 bases between. CDR3 size: 13 residues. The CDR3 loop reads CSAMLDGNTEAFF. The CDR3 bases are TGCAGTGCTATGTTGGATGGGAACACTGAAGCTTTCTTT.

As to this clonotype: Sequence at one end of the junction differs from germline and may be a read error. This chain links TRBV5-1 with TRBJ2-3; 7 bases are shared with TRBD1. In germline, CDR1 is SGHRS, CDR2 YFSETQ. The CDR3 has 14 residues. The CDR3 sequence is CASSLGQDTDTQYF. The CDR3 DNA is TGTGCCAGCAGTCTCGGACAGGACACAGATACGCAGTATTTT.

The chain is built from TRBV19 and TRBJ1-5, with D possibly matching TRBD1 (5 bases). Trimming left V 5 bases short and J 5 bases short, with 13 bases between. Per the germline V gene, CDR1 is LNHDA and CDR2 is SQIVND (reference sequence). This CDR3 is 14 amino acids long. Here the CDR3 DNA reads TGTGCCAGTAGTGGGCCGGGACGGGATCAGCCCCAGCATTTT. Amino acids: CASSGPGRDQPQHF.

The sample holds a few counts of this clonotype. The gene calls are TRBV12-3 or TRBV12-4 and TRBJ2-7; 8 positions match TRBD1. The V gene end was trimmed by 5 bases and the J gene end by 6 bases; junction bases not matched to a gene: 3. The CDR3 is 12 amino acids. The CDR3 reads CASSRTGLEQYV. The CDR3 bases are TGTGCCAGCAGTAGGACAGGGCTCGAGCAGTACGTC.

This clonotype appeared a few times. The rearrangement uses TRBV7-9 and TRBJ1-1; 8 positions agree with TRBD1. The CDR3 consists of 15 residues. V lost 2 bases, J lost 3 bases, and 5 bases stayed unmatched. Looked up from germline, CDR1 is SEHNR and CDR2 is FQNEAQ (reference sequence). Here the CDR3 DNA reads TGTGCCAGCAGCTTACAGGGGGCTTTGGACACTGAAGCTTTCTTT. This sequence encodes CASSLQGALDTEAFF. The full variable domain, its missing parts supplied by reference TRBV7-9 and TRBJ1-1, is DTGVSQNPRHKITKRGQNVTFRCDPISEHNRLYWYRQTLGQGPEFLTYFQNEAQLEKSRLLSDRFSAERPKGSFSTLEIQRTEQGDSAMYLCASSLQGALDTEAFFGQGTRLTVV.

The rearrangement joins TRBV9 to TRBJ1-3; D call uncertain. Germline assignment: CDR1 SGDLS and CDR2 YYNGEE. Trimming took off 0 bases at V and 0 bases at J, with 10 bases between the two ends. CDR3 size: 16 residues. The CDR3 region has the DNA TGTGCCAGCAGCGTAGACCCCCGGCCCTCTGGAAACACCATATATTTT. Translating it yields CASSVDPRPSGNTIYF.

This clonotype has just a few counts. This chain joins TRBV11-2 and TRBJ1-4; possible D gene TRBD1, 5 bases. CDR3 length: 17 amino acids. Germline loops: CDR1 SGHAT, CDR2 FQNNGV. V lost 4 bases and J 3 bases, leaving 18 bases between the germline ends. The CDR3 nucleotides read TGTGCCAGCAGCTCGGGACCCGCCCTATCCCCTAATGAAAAACTGTTTTTT. Translating it yields CASSSGPALSPNEKLFF.

This clonotype was picked up a small number of times. V is TRBV4-1 and J is TRBJ2-3; TRBD2 is a possible D gene (5 bases). V gave up 5 bases and J gave up 0 bases, with 12 bases separating them. Germline V gene lookup returns CDR1 MGHRA and CDR2 YSYEKL. The CDR3 contains 15 residues. The DNA for the CDR3 is TGCGCCAGCAGCTTGGTAGCGTCTAGCACAGATACGCAGTATTTT. It encodes CASSLVASSTDTQYF.

This clonotype was recorded a few times. The rearrangement uses TRBV7-2 and TRBJ1-2; D is possibly TRBD1 (6 bases). Deletions cut 3 bases from V and 6 bases from J, with 14 bases between. There are 14 residues in the CDR3. Germline-derived CDR1 and CDR2 are SGHTA and FQGNSA. The CDR3 coding sequence is TGTGCCAGCAGCTTCATGGGGGCGTCTGATGGCTACACCTTC. Encoded protein: CASSFMGASDGYTF.

The genes are TRBV7-9 and TRBJ1-2, with 12 bases identical to TRBD1. The CDR3 sequence is 16 residues long. Losses at the gene ends were 4 bases for V and 5 bases for J; bases not matched to a gene: 8. Germline V gene data show CDR1 as SEHNR and CDR2 as FQNEAQ (reference sequence). This CDR3 reads CASSSTPGQGAYGYTF. The CDR3 DNA reads TGTGCCAGCAGCTCCACCCCGGGACAGGGGGCATATGGCTACACCTTC.

This clonotype occurred a few times. The V and J genes are TRBV20-1 and TRBJ1-5; D ambiguous. The CDR3 runs 12 residues. Trimming took 5 bases from V and 9 from J, leaving 14 bases between them. Germline-derived CDR1 and CDR2 are DFQATT and SNEGSKA (reference sequence). CDR3 sequence (DNA): TGCAGTGCTCGGGCCTTTACTGGGCCCCAGCATTTT. Translated: CSARAFTGPQHF.

The V gene is TRBV5-1, the J gene TRBJ2-7; 7 positions match TRBD1. The CDR3 length is 15 residues. Germline values: CDR1 SGHRS, CDR2 YFSETQ. The V segment lost 4 bases and the J segment 0 bases; nucleotides outside the gene matches: 7. CDR3 bases: TGCGCCAGCAGCACGGTGGGGACAGACTCCTACGAGCAGTACTTC. Translating it yields CASSTVGTDSYEQYF.